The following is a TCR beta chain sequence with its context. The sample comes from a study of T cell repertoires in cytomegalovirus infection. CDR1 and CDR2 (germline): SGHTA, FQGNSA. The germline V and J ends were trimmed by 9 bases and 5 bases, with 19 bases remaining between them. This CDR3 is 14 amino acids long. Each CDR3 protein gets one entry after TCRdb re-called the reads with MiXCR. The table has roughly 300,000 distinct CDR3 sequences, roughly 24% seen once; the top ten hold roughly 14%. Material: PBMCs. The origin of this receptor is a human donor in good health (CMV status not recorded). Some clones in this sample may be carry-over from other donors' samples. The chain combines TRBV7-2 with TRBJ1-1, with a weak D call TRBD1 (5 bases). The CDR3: CASGRGTGLTEAFF. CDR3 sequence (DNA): TGTGCCAGTGGCCGAGGAACAGGCCTGACTGAAGCTTTCTTT.